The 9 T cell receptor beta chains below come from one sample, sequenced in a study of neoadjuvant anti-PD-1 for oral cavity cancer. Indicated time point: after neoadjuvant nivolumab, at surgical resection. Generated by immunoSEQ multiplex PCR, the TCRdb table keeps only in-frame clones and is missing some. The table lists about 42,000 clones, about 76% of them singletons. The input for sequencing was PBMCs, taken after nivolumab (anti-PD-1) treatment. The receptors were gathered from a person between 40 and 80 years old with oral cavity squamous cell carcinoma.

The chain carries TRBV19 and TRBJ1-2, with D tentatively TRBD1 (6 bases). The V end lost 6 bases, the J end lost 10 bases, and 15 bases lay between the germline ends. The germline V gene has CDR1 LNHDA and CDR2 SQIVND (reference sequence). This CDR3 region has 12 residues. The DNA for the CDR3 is TGTGCCAGTAGGGCGGACAGAATCGACTACACCTTC. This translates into CASRADRIDYTF.

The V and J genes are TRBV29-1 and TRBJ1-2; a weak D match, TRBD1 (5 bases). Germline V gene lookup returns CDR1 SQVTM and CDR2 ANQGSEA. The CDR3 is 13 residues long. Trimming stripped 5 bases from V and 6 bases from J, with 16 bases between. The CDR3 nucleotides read TGCAGCGTTCGCGTAGGGGTTACTAATGGCTACACCTTC. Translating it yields CSVRVGVTNGYTF.

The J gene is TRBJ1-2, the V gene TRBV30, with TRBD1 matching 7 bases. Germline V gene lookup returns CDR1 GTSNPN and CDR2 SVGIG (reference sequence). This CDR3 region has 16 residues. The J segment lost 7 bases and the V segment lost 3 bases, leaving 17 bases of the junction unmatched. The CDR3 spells CAWSAQGRHRVRGYTF. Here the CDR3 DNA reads TGTGCCTGGAGCGCACAGGGGCGGCACAGGGTTCGTGGCTACACCTTC.

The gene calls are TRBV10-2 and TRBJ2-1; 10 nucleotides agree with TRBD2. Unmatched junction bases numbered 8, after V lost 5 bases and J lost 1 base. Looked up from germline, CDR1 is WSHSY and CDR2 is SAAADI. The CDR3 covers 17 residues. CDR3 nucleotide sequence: TGCGCCAGCAGTATCGGGAGCGGGAGGGCTTCCTACAATGAGCAGTTCTTC. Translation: CASSIGSGRASYNEQFF.

CDR3 nucleotides: TGTGCCAGCACCGTGGACCCTCGAGGGGAGCAGTACTTC. As protein: CASTVDPRGEQYF. The chain joins TRBV6-1 to TRBJ2-7, with D tentatively TRBD2 (5 bases). Germline V gives CDR1 MNHNS, CDR2 SASEGT. The CDR3 length is 13 residues. Trimming shortened V by 7 bases and J by 7 bases, and 17 bases separated the two germline ends.

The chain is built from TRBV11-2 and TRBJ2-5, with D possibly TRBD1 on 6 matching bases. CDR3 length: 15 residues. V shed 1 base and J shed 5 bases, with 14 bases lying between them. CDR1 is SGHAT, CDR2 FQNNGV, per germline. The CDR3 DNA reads TGTGCCAGCAGCTTAGGGGGGCCTGTATCGGAGACCCAGTACTTC. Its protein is CASSLGGPVSETQYF.

The CDR3 nucleotides read TGTGCCAGCAGCTTGAGGGACGGCTCACCCCTCCACTTT. Translation gives CASSLRDGSPLHF. This chain uses TRBV7-8 with TRBJ1-6, with D possibly being TRBD1 (5 bases). The CDR3 loop spans 13 amino acids. Trimming removed 3 bases at V and 10 bases at J, with 10 bases between. Germline-derived CDR1 and CDR2 are SGHVS and FQNEAQ.

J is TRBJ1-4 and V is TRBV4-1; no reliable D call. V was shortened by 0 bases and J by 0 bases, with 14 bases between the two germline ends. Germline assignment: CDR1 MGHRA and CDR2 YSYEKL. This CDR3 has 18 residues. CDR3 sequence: CASSQDMWSTATNEKLFF. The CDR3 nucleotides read TGCGCCAGCAGCCAAGATATGTGGAGCACTGCAACTAATGAAAAACTGTTTTTT.

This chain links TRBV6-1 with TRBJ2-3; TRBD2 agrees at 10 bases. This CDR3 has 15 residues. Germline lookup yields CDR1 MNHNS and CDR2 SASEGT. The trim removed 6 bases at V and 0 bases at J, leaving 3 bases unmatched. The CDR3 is CASSGTSVSTDTQYF. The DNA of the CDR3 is TGTGCCAGCAGCGGGACTAGCGTGAGCACAGATACGCAGTATTTT.